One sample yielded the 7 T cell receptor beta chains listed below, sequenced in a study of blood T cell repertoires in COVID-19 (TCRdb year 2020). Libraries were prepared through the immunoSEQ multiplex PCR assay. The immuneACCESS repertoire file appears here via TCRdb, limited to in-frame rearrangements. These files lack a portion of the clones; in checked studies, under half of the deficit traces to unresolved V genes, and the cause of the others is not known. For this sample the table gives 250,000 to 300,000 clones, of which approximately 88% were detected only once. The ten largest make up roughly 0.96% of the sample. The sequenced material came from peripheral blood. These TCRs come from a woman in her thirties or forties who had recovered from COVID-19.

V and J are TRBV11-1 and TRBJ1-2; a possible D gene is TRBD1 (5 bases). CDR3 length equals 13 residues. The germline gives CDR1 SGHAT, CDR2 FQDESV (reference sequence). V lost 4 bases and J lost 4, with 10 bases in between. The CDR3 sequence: CASSYGGAYGYTF. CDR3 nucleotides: TGTGCCAGCAGCTACGGGGGAGCCTATGGCTACACCTTC.

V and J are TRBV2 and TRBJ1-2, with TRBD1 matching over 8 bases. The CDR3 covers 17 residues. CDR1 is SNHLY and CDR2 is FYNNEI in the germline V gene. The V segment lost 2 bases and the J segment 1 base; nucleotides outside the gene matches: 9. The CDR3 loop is CASSEWGTGRVNYGYTF. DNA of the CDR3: TGTGCCAGCAGTGAATGGGGGACAGGACGAGTTAACTATGGCTACACCTTC.

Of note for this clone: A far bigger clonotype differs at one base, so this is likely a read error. CDR3 DNA: TGTGCCAGCAGCCAACAGGGGAACACCGGGGAGCTGTTTTTT. As protein: CASSQQGNTGELFF. The chain uses TRBV7-3 and TRBJ2-2; the D gene is possibly TRBD1 (6 bases). Trimming pared 5 bases from V and 1 base from J, leaving 8 bases between. The length of the CDR3 is 14 residues. In germline, CDR1 is SGHTA, CDR2 FQGTGA. Using reference TRBV7-3 and TRBJ2-2 for the parts outside the CDR3, the full variable domain is GAGVSQTPSNKVTEKGKYVELRCDPISGHTALYWYRQSLGQGPEFLIYFQGTGAADDSGLPNDRFFAVRPEGSVSTLKIQRTERGDSAVYLCASSQQGNTGELFFGEGSRLTVL.

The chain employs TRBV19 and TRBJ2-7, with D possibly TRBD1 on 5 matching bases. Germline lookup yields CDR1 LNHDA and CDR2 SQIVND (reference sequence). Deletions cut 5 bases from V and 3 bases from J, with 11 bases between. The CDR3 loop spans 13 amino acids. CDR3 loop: CASSGPGFYEQYF. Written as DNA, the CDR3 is TGTGCCAGTAGTGGGCCAGGGTTCTACGAGCAGTACTTC.

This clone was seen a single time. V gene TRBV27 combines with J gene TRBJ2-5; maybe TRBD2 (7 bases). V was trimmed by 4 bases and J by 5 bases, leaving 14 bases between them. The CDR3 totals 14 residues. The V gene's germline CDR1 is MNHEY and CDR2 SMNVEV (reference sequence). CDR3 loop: CASSSEGGGETQYF. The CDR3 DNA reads TGTGCCAGCAGTTCCGAGGGGGGGGGTGAGACCCAGTACTTC.

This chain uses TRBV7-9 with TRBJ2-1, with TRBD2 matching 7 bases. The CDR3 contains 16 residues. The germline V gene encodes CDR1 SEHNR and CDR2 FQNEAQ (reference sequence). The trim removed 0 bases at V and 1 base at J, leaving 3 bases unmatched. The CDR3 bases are TGTGCCAGCAGCTTAGCGGTGGGACTATCCTACAATGAGCAGTTCTTC. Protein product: CASSLAVGLSYNEQFF.

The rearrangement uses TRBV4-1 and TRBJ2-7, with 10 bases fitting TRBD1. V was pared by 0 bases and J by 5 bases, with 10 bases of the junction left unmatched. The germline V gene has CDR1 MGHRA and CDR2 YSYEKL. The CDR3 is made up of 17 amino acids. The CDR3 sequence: CASSQDRGQGTVDEQYF. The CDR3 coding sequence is TGCGCCAGCAGCCAAGATCGGGGACAGGGGACAGTCGACGAGCAGTACTTC.